This entry describes one TCR beta chain. This sample was taken from a study of blood T cell repertoires in COVID-19. Libraries were prepared by immunoSEQ multiplex PCR; TCRdb keeps only in-frame clonotypes and omits some of them. Here the sample spans 35,000 to 45,000 clones, roughly 90% being singletons. CDR3 size: 15 residues. Trimming removed 3 bases at V and 4 bases at J, with 16 bases between. CDR1 and CDR2 from the germline V gene are DFQATT and SNEGSKA (reference sequence). Input material: peripheral blood. This chain connects TRBV20-1 to TRBJ1-5, with D possibly matching TRBD1 (6 bases). The receptor was isolated from a man aged 55 to 70 with acute or convalescent COVID-19. In nucleotides, the CDR3 is TGCAGTGCTAGTGGCAGGGGCCCGACTAATCAGCCCCAGCATTTT. This encodes CSASGRGPTNQPQHF.